This T cell receptor beta chain was identified in a study of blood T cell repertoires in COVID-19. At the level of the study: Sources were T cells, B-cell-depleted T cells, or PBMCs; the material itself was cDNA or gDNA.

The V gene's germline CDR1 is MNHEY and CDR2 SMNVEV (reference sequence). Trimming at V came to 6 bases and at J to 3 bases, leaving 9 bases not matched to a gene. This CDR3 region has 15 residues. This table comes from immunoSEQ multiplex PCR, and its TCRdb copy is limited to in-frame clones, with some not included. The repertoire has some 45,000 clones, approximately 84% of them found once; the top ten carry approximately 8.8%. This rearrangement joins TRBV27 to TRBJ2-7, with 9 positions matching TRBD2. The material sequenced was peripheral blood. This sequence was found in a man in his fifties or sixties with acute or convalescent COVID-19. CDR3 DNA sequence: TGTGCCAGCAGGGGCCTTAGCGGGGGCGGCTACGAGCAGTACTTC. Translated, it gives CASRGLSGGGYEQYF.